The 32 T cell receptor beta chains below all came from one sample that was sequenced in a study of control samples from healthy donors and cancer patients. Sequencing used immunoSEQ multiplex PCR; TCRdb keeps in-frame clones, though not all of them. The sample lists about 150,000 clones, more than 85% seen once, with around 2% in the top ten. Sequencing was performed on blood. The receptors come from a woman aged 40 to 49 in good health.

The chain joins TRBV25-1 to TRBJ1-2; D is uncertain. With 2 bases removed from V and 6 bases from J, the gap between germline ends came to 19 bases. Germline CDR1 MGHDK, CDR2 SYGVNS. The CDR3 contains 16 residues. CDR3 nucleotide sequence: TGTGCCAGCAGTGAAGCCCAGACGGTTATGGGCCATGGCTACACCTTC. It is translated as CASSEAQTVMGHGYTF.

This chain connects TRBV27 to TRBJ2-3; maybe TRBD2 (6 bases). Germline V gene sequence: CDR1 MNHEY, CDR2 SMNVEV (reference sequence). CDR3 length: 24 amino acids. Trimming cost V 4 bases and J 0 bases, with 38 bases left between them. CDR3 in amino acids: CASSSLLSRSPGGPWTISTDTQYF. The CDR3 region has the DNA TGTGCCAGCAGTTCCCTTCTTAGCCGGTCACCAGGCGGGCCCTGGACTATAAGCACAGATACGCAGTATTTT.

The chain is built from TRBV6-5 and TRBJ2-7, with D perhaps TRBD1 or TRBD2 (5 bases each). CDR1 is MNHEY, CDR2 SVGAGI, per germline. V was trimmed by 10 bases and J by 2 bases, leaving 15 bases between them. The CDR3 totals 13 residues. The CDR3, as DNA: TGTGCCACCACGAGGGACGCCACCTACGAGCAGTACTTC. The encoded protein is CATTRDATYEQYF.

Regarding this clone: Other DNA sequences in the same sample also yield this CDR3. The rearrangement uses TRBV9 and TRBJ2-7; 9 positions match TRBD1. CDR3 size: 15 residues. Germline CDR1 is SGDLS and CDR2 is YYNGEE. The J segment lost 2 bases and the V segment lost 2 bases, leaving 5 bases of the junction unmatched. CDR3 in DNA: TGTGCCAGCAGCGTTGCCGGGACAGGGACCTACGAGCAGTACTTC. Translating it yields CASSVAGTGTYEQYF.

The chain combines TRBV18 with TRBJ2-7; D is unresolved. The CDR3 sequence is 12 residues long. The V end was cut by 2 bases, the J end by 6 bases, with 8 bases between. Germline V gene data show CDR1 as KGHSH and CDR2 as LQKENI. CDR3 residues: CASSPGRSEQYF. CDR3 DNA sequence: TGTGCCAGCTCACCAGGAAGGTCCGAGCAGTACTTC.

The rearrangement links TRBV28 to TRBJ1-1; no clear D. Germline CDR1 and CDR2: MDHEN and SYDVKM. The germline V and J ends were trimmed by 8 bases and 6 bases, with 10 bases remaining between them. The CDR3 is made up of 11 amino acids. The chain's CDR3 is CASCFGPEAFF. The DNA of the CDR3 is TGTGCCAGCTGCTTCGGTCCTGAAGCTTTCTTT.

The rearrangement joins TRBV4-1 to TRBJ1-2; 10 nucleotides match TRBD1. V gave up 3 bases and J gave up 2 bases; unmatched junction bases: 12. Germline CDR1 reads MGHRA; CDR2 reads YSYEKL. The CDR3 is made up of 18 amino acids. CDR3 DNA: TGCGCCAGCAGCCAGTTTTTAGGGACAGGGGAAGCCAACTATGGCTACACCTTC. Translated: CASSQFLGTGEANYGYTF.

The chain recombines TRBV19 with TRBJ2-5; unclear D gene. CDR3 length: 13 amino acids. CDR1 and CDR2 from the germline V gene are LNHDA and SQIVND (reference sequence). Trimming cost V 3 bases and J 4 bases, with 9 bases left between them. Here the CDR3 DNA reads TGTGCCAGTAGTATGGGGAATCGAGAGACCCAGTACTTC. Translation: CASSMGNRETQYF.

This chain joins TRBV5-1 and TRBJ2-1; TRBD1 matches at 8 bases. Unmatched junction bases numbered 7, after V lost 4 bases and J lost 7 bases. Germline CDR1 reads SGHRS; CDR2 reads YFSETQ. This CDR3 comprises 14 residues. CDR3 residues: CASSPDREWNEQFF. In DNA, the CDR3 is TGCGCCAGCAGCCCGGACAGGGAATGGAATGAGCAGTTCTTC.

CDR3 residues: CASSLERGSYNEQFF. The CDR3 DNA sequence: TGTGCCAGCAGCTTGGAAAGGGGCTCCTACAATGAGCAGTTCTTC. The gene calls are TRBV5-5 and TRBJ2-1, with D possibly being TRBD1 (5 bases). Trimming left V 0 bases short and J 0 bases short, with 7 bases between. Germline values: CDR1 SGHKS, CDR2 YYEKEE (reference sequence). This CDR3 is 15 amino acids long.

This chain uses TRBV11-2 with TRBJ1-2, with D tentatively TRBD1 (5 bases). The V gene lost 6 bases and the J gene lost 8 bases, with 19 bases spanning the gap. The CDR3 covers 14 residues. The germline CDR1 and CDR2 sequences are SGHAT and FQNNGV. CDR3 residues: CASSRGVSPYGYTF. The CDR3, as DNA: TGTGCCAGCAGTCGGGGGGTCTCTCCCTACGGCTACACCTTC.

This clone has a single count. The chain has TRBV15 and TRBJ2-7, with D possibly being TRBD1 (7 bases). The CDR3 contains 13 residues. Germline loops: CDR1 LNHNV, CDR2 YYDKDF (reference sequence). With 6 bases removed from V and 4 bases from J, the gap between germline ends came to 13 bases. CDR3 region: CATRRAGGYEQYF. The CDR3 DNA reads TGTGCCACCAGAAGGGCAGGGGGGTACGAGCAGTACTTC.

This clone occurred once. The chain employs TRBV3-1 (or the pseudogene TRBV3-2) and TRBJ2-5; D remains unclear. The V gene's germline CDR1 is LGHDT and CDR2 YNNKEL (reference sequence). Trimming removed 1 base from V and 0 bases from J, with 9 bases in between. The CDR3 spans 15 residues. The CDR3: CASSQGHGHQETQYF. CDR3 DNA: TGTGCCAGCAGCCAAGGTCACGGGCACCAAGAGACCCAGTACTTC.

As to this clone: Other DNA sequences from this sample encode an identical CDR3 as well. Here the CDR3 DNA reads TGTGCCAGTAGTATCTCTGGGGCCAACGTCCTGACTTTC. Amino acid sequence: CASSISGANVLTF. The V call is TRBV19, the J call TRBJ2-6; D is unresolved. Germline CDR1 is LNHDA and CDR2 is SQIVND (reference sequence). The V gene lost 3 bases and the J gene lost 0 bases, with 0 bases spanning the gap. CDR3 length: 13 residues.

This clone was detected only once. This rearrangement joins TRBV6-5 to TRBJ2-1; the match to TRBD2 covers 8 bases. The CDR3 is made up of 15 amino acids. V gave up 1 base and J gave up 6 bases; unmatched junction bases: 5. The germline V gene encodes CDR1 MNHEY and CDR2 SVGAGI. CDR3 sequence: CASSYWRGVTNEQFF. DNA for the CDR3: TGTGCCAGCAGTTACTGGCGGGGGGTCACCAATGAGCAGTTCTTC.

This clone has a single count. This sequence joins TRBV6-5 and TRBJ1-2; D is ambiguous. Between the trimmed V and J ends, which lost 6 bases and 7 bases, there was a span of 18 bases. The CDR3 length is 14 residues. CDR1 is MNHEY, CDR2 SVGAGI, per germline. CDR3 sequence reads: CASSRLGVGSGYTF. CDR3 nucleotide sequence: TGTGCCAGCAGCCGGTTGGGTGTAGGGAGTGGCTACACCTTC.

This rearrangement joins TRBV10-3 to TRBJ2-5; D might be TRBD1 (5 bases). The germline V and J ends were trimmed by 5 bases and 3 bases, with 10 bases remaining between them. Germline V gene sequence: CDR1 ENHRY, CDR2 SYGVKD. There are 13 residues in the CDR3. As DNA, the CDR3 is TGTGCCATCAGTTTGACAGTGGAAGAGACCCAGTACTTC. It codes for CAISLTVEETQYF.

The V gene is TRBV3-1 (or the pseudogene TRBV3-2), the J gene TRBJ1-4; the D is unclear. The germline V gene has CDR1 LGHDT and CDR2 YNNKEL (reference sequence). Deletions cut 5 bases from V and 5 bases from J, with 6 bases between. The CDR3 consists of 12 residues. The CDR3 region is CASSLGNEKLFF. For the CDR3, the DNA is TGTGCCAGCAGCTTGGGGAATGAAAAACTGTTTTTT.

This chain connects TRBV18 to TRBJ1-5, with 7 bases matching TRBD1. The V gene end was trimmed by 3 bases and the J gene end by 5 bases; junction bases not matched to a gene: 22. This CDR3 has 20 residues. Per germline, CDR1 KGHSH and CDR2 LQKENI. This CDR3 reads CASSPQPGQDPGGFYQPQHF. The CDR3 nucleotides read TGTGCCAGCTCACCCCAGCCAGGACAGGACCCGGGGGGTTTTTATCAGCCCCAGCATTTT.

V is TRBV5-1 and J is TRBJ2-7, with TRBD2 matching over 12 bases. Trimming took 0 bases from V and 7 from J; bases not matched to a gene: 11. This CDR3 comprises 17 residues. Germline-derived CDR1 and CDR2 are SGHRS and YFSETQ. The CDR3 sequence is CASSLVLRLAGGDEQYF. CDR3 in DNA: TGCGCCAGCAGCTTGGTCTTGCGGCTAGCGGGGGGGGATGAGCAGTACTTC.

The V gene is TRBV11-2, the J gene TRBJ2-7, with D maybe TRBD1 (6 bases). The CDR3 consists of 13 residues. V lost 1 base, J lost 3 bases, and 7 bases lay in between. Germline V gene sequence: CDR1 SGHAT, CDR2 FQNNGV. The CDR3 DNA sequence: TGTGCCAGCAGCTTAGCAGGGGACTACGAGCAGTACTTC. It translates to CASSLAGDYEQYF. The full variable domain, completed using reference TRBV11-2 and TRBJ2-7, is EAGVAQSPRYKIIEKRQSVAFWCNPISGHATLYWYQQILGQGPKLLIQFQNNGVVDDSQLPKDRFSAERLKGVDSTLKIQPAKLEDSAVYLCASSLAGDYEQYFGPGTRLTVT.

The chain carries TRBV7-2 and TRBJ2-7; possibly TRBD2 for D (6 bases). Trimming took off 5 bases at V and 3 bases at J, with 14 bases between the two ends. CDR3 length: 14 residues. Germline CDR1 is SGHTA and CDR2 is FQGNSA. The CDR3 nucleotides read TGTGCCAGCAGCGTTTCCGGGGGTAACTACGAGCAGTACTTC. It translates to CASSVSGGNYEQYF.

CDR3: CSVASGGGDEKLFF. In DNA, the CDR3 is TGCAGCGTAGCAAGTGGGGGGGGAGACGAAAAACTGTTTTTT. The V gene is TRBV29-1, the J gene TRBJ1-4; tentative D call: TRBD1 (5 bases). The CDR3 extends over 14 amino acids. Germline V CDR1 and CDR2: SQVTM, ANQGSEA. Trimming shortened V by 6 bases and J by 8 bases, and 19 bases separated the two germline ends.

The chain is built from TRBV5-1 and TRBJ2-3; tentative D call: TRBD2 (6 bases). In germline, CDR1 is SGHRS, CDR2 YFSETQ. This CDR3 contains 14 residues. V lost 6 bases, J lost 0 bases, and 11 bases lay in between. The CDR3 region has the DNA TGCGCCAGCAAAGTAGCGGATAGCACAGATACGCAGTATTTT. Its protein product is CASKVADSTDTQYF.

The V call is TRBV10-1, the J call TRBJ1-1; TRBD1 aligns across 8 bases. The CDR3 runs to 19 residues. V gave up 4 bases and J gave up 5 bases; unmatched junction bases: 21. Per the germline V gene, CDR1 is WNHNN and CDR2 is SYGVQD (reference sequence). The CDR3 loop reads CASSGTGLLTGGWRTEAFF. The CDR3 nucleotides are TGCGCCAGCAGTGGGACAGGGCTTCTTACAGGGGGGTGGCGGACTGAAGCTTTCTTT.

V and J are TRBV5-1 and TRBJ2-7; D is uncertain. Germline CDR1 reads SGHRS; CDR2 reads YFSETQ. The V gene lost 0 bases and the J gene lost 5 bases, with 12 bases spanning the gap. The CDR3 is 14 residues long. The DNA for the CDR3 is TGCGCCAGCAGCTTGGGAGGTTACGGCAACGAGCAGTACTTC. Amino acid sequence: CASSLGGYGNEQYF.

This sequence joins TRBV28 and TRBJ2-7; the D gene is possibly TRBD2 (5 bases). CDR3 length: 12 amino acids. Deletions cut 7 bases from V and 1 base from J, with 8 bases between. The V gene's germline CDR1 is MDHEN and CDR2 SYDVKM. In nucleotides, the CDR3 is TGTGCCAGCATGAGGGCTTCCTACGAGCAGTACTTC. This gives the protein CASMRASYEQYF.

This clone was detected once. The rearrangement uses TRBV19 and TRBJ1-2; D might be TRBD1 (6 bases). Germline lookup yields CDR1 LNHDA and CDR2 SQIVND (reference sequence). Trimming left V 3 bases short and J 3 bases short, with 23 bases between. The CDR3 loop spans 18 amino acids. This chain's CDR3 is CASSISWTGTMVYYGYTF. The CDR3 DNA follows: TGTGCCAGTAGTATCTCCTGGACCGGGACAATGGTTTACTATGGCTACACCTTC.

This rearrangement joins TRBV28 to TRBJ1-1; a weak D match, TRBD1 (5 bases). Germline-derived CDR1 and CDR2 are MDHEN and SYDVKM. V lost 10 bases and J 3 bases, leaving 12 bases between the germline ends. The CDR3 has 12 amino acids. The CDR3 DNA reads TGTGCCACCGCACGAGGGGACACTGAAGCTTTCTTT. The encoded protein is CATARGDTEAFF.

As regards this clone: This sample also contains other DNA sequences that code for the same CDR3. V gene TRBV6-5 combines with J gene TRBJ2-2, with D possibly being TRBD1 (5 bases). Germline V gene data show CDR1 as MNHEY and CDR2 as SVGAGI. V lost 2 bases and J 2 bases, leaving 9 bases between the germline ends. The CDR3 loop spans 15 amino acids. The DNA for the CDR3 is TGTGCCAGCAGTTACCGACAGAGCAACACCGGGGAGCTGTTTTTT. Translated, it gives CASSYRQSNTGELFF.

The CDR3 sequence: CASRSDRSSYNSPLHF. The DNA for the CDR3 is TGTGCCAGCAGGTCGGACAGAAGCTCCTATAATTCACCCCTCCACTTT. The V gene is TRBV7-2, the J gene TRBJ1-6; TRBD1 is a possible D gene (6 bases). The ends were cut back, 6 bases at V and 0 bases at J, with 12 bases in the middle. The length of the CDR3 is 16 residues. From germline, CDR1 is SGHTA and CDR2 FQGNSA. Full variable domain (missing parts from reference TRBV7-2 and TRBJ1-6): GAGVSQSPSNKVTEKGKDVELRCDPISGHTALYWYRQSLGQGLEFLIYFQGNSAPDKSGLPSDRFSAERTGGSVSTLTIQRTQQEDSAVYLCASRSDRSSYNSPLHFGNGTRLTVT.

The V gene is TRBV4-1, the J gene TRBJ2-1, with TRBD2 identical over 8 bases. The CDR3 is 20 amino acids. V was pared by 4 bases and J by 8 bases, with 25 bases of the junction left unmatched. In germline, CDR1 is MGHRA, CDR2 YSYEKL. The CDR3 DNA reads TGCGCCAGCAGCCCCCGAGCAGGGTTGTTCGTATCGGCCGGGGGGGATGAGCAGTTCTTC. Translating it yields CASSPRAGLFVSAGGDEQFF.